This T cell receptor (beta chain) was retrieved from a study of shared clonotypes between healthy human individuals. As handled by the study authors: ImmunoSEQ output held junction-only sequences without quality scores, so filtering differed. Profiled with immunoSEQ multiplex PCR; TCRdb holds only in-frame clones, not every one. D and trimming come from the DNA, and the V and J calls and clone size come from that table. This sample has millions of clones; roughly 94% occur once, and the top ten carry 0.85% to 1.3%. Study-wide findings and caveats: The four-donor shared clonotypes exceeded non-shared clonotypes in generation probability, with non-shared ones scoring lower. In a handful of donors, approximately 5% of naive CD4 clonotypes appeared in common.

CD8 cells regarded as naive lacked CD45RO, were positively chosen for CCR7, and omitted terminally differentiated effector memory CD45RA+ cells. Donation came from healthy HIV-negative adults that had no recent acute infections or vaccinations. V lost 3 bases to trimming and J lost 7 bases, with 15 bases between them. Germline values: CDR1 LGHNA, CDR2 YSLEER. This CDR3 contains 15 residues. Worth noting for this clone: The antigen is unknown.

The gene calls are TRBV4-3 and TRBJ1-4, with D unclear. This TCR came from a man younger than 35 in good health. The sequencing input was naive CD8+ T cells sorted from blood. DNA for the CDR3: TGCGCCAGCAGCCAGATATTAGTCCGAGGTGAAAAACTGTTTTTT. Its protein product is CASSQILVRGEKLFF.